The rows below give T cell receptor beta chains drawn from one sample of a study of blood T cell repertoires in COVID-19. TCRdb keeps only in-frame clones here, not all; method: immunoSEQ multiplex PCR. The data contain around 180,000 clones, 85% to 90% of them singletons. The sequenced sample consisted of peripheral blood. Receptors originate from a person between 65 and 79 years old with COVID-19, enrolled during active disease. Each CDR3 is given with its conserved first and last residue. A D gene is named only where the DNA matches it firmly. Some rows mark clone size as missing; the rest say once, few, many or name a class of expanded clone.

clone_size d_call j_call v_call cdr3_nt cdr3_aa
- - TRBJ1-2 TRBV19 TGTGCCAGTAGTATATCCCTTTATAACTATGGCTACACCTTC CASSISLYNYGYTF
- TRBD1 TRBJ1-2 TRBV28 TGTGCCAGCAGTTTGGGACAGGGGACAGGCTACACCTTC CASSLGQGTGYTF
- TRBD1 TRBJ2-7 TRBV4-3 TGCGCCAGCAGCCAGAACCCGGGACAGGGGTACGAGCAGTACTTC CASSQNPGQGYEQYF
- TRBD2 TRBJ2-3 TRBV18 TGTGCCAGCTCACGAACTAGCGGGAGTACAGATACGCAGTATTTT CASSRTSGSTDTQYF
once - TRBJ1-6 TRBV16 TGTGCCAGCAGCCAATCAGCAGGGAGGAATTCACCCCTCCACTTT CASSQSAGRNSPLHF
- TRBD1 TRBJ1-5 TRBV28 TGTGCCAGCAGTCCTCTCTTGACAGGGGGCAATCAGCCCCAGCATTTT CASSPLLTGGNQPQHF
- TRBD1 TRBJ1-2 TRBV30 TGTGCCTGGAGTGTACAAGGGACAGGTTTCGGCTACACCTTC CAWSVQGTGFGYTF
- TRBD2 TRBJ2-3 TRBV19 TGTGCCAGTAGAGTAGCGGGAGGGCCTGTTGAAGATACGCAGTATTTT CASRVAGGPVEDTQYF
- - TRBJ1-5 TRBV7-2 TGTGCCAGCAGCTTAGTTCTGAATCAGCCCCAGCATTTT CASSLVLNQPQHF
- TRBD1 TRBJ1-2 TRBV5-1 TGCGCCAGCAGCTTGGCGGGGGACAGGGGAATTGATGGCTACACCTTC CASSLAGDRGIDGYTF
- TRBD2 TRBJ2-7 TRBV19 TGTGCCAGTATCAACGTAGCGGGGACCGAGCAGTACTTC CASINVAGTEQYF
- TRBD1 TRBJ2-2 TRBV2 TGTGCCAGCAGTGAGGACAGGCGGAACACCGGGGAGCTGTTTTTT CASSEDRRNTGELFF
- - TRBJ2-5 TRBV6-6 TGTGCCAGCACCCTCCTCCAGGGAAGTTGGCAAGAGACCCAGTACTTC CASTLLQGSWQETQYF
- TRBD2 TRBJ2-1 TRBV20-1 TGCAGTGCTAGTGCTGGCGGGGGTAATGAGCAGTTCTTC CSASAGGGNEQFF
- - TRBJ1-4 TRBV25-1 TGTGCCACCGGACCCGGGGGATCGGGGGGAGAAAAACTGTTTTTT CATGPGGSGGEKLFF
few - TRBJ2-1 TRBV3-1/TRBV3-2 TGTGCCAGCAGCCCCGCAGGATCCTACAATGAGCAGTTCTTC CASSPAGSYNEQFF
once TRBD1 TRBJ2-2 TRBV28 TGTGCCAGCAGTTTAACAGGGGACACCGGGGAGCTGTTTTTT CASSLTGDTGELFF
- - TRBJ2-2 TRBV29-1 TGCAGCGTTGAAACGTGGGGCACCGCCAGAGCGAACACCGGGGAGCTGTTTTTT CSVETWGTARANTGELFF
few TRBD2 TRBJ2-1 TRBV7-9 TGTGCCAGCAGCTTAGGGCTAGCGGGATACAATGAGCAGTTCTTC CASSLGLAGYNEQFF
- TRBD2 TRBJ2-1 TRBV7-3 TGTGCCAGCAGCTTATGGCCGGGGGGGTCGGTCTATGAGCAGTTCTTC CASSLWPGGSVYEQFF
- TRBD2 TRBJ2-3 TRBV5-1 TGCGCCAGCAGTCCGACGACTAGCGGGAGTTCAGATACGCAGTATTTT CASSPTTSGSSDTQYF
- - TRBJ1-5 TRBV28 TGTGCCAGCAGTTTAGTTGGGAGGGTCCCTGATCCCCAGCATTTT CASSLVGRVPDPQHF
once TRBD1 TRBJ1-6 TRBV7-9 TGTGCCAGCAGCACCCAGGACAGGGGAAAGGGGGTCGAAGTGTCACCCCTCCACTTT CASSTQDRGKGVEVSPLHF
- - TRBJ1-1 TRBV7-8 TGTGCCAGCAGCTTAACCCCCGGGTGGAACACTGAAGCTTTCTTT CASSLTPGWNTEAFF